This T cell receptor (beta chain) came from a study of T cells in Graves' hyperthyroidism and ophthalmopathy. Trimming at V came to 5 bases and at J to 8 bases, leaving 12 bases not matched to a gene. Germline V gene sequence: CDR1 MNHNS, CDR2 SASEGT. The CDR3 spans 14 residues. Amplified TCR beta CDR3 regions derived from RNA transcripts. TCR CDR3 underwent first-round RT-PCR with the HTBI primer set. TCRdb reanalysed the multiplex PCR reads using MiXCR and keeps one entry per CDR3 protein. Found here are about 410,000 distinct CDR3 sequences, roughly 15% of them singletons; the top ten hold approximately 13%.

The sequencing input was blood. The J gene is TRBJ2-7, the V gene TRBV6-1; 7 bases map to TRBD1. The receptor's source is a young man with Graves' ophthalmopathy. CDR3 region: CASSQSGQLFQQYF. The DNA for the CDR3 is TGTGCCAGCAGTCAATCGGGACAGCTCTTCCAGCAGTACTTC.